One T cell receptor (beta chain) is described in this entry. All trial patients relapsed after autologous stem cell transplantation. This CDR3 region has 15 residues. The ends were cut back, 0 bases at V and 1 base at J, with 7 bases in the middle. CDR1 and CDR2 from the germline V gene are LGHNT and FRNRAP. The data originate from a study of PD-1 blockade in classical Hodgkin lymphoma. Profiled with immunoSEQ multiplex PCR; TCRdb holds only in-frame clones, not every one. The table shows about 97,000 clones, with roughly 88% occurring only once. The source is a human donor with classical Hodgkin lymphoma. The rearrangement joins TRBV12-5 to TRBJ1-5; D ambiguous. The source material was peripheral blood mononuclear cells (PBMCs), sampled at baseline. CDR3 coding DNA: TGTGCTAGTGGTTTGGTAGGGTACAGCAATCAGCCCCAGCATTTT. This encodes CASGLVGYSNQPQHF.